Each of the 21 T cell receptor beta chains below was sequenced from the same sample in a study of blood T cells in healthy people across ages. Then a second PCR, running about 7 to 11 cycles, was carried out with a sample-barcoded 5' primer and a J-beta primer mix. TCRdb re-derived calls from the 5' RACE reads in MiXCR, one entry per CDR3 protein. Among approximately 850,000 distinct CDR3 sequences listed, roughly 44% were seen once. Sequencing used blood. These receptors originate from a man in his 60s in good health.

As concerns this clonotype: A far bigger clonotype differs at one base, so this is likely a read error. The CDR3 here is CASRPDRNYGYTF. Here the CDR3 DNA reads TGTGCCAGCAGACCGGACAGGAACTATGGCTACACCTTC. The chain carries TRBV12-3 or TRBV12-4 and TRBJ1-2; 7 nucleotides match TRBD1. Trimming at V came to 6 bases and at J to 2 bases, leaving 3 bases not matched to a gene. The CDR3 runs to 13 residues.

The gene calls are TRBV5-1 and TRBJ2-1; TRBD2 matches 8 bases. V was clipped by 5 bases and J by 10 bases; unmatched bases: 8. CDR1 and CDR2 from the germline V gene are SGHRS and YFSETQ. The CDR3 has 13 amino acids. The CDR3 DNA reads as TGCGCCAGCAGTTTTGTTAGCGGGGTAGAGCAGTTCTTC. The encoded protein is CASSFVSGVEQFF.

The gene calls are TRBV7-9 and TRBJ2-1; the match to TRBD1 covers 7 bases. The V gene end was trimmed by 2 bases and the J gene end by 8 bases; junction bases not matched to a gene: 9. Germline CDR1 SEHNR, CDR2 FQNEAQ (reference sequence). CDR3 length: 15 amino acids. CDR3 protein: CASSLLVQGVDEQFF. CDR3 nucleotides: TGTGCCAGCAGCTTATTAGTTCAGGGGGTCGATGAGCAGTTCTTC.

The chain carries TRBV6-5 and TRBJ2-7; TRBD2 matches 9 bases. Germline V gene lookup returns CDR1 MNHEY and CDR2 SVGAGI. With V trimmed by 8 bases and J by 0 bases, 5 bases remained unmatched. This CDR3 is built from 14 residues. The CDR3 loop reads CASHGAGGSYEQYF. For the CDR3, the DNA is TGTGCCAGCCATGGAGCGGGGGGCTCCTACGAGCAGTACTTC.

This clonotype came up a few times. The genes are TRBV7-6 and TRBJ2-1, with D perhaps matching TRBD2 (6 bases). V lost 5 bases and J 0 bases, leaving 14 bases between the germline ends. Per the germline V gene, CDR1 is SGHVS and CDR2 is FNYEAQ. The CDR3 runs 16 residues. Here the CDR3 DNA reads TGTGCCAGCAGCGGGGGACTCCCTAGCTCCTACAATGAGCAGTTCTTC. It specifies CASSGGLPSSYNEQFF.

On this clonotype: A much more abundant neighbour one base away suggests this may be a read error. The genes are TRBV20-1 and TRBJ2-7; TRBD1 aligns across 7 bases. The CDR3 sequence is 13 residues long. The J segment lost 8 bases and the V segment lost 5 bases, leaving 12 bases of the junction unmatched. CDR1 is DFQATT and CDR2 is SNEGSKA in the germline V gene (reference sequence). The CDR3: CSAHRTGIYKQYF. CDR3 coding DNA: TGCAGTGCTCACAGGACAGGTATTTACAAGCAGTACTTC.

The count of this clonotype is one. The rearrangement uses TRBV20-1 and TRBJ1-4, with D unclear. CDR3 length: 15 amino acids. Germline values: CDR1 DFQATT, CDR2 SNEGSKA (reference sequence). Trimming shortened V by 2 bases and J by 0 bases, and 10 bases separated the two germline ends. CDR3 residues: CSARRRPTTNEKLFF. The CDR3 DNA reads TGCAGTGCTAGAAGGCGGCCAACAACTAATGAAAAACTGTTTTTT.

The chain is built from TRBV3-1 and TRBJ1-2; no firm D call. The V gene's germline CDR1 is LGHDT and CDR2 YNNKEL (reference sequence). Trimming took off 3 bases at V and 4 bases at J, with 9 bases between the two ends. This CDR3 has 13 amino acids. CDR3 sequence (DNA): TGTGCCAGCAGCCAGGGAAACCTCTATGGCTACACCTTC. Its protein product is CASSQGNLYGYTF. Using reference TRBV3-1 and TRBJ1-2 for the parts outside the CDR3, the full variable domain is DTAVSQTPKYLVTQMGNDKSIKCEQNLGHDTMYWYKQDSKKFLKIMFSYNNKELIINETVPNRFSPKSPDKAHLNLHINSLELGDSAVYFCASSQGNLYGYTFGSGTRLTVV.

As DNA, the CDR3 is TGTGCCAGCAGTGATGGCGGCGCCCTGGAGACCCAGTACTTC. Amino acids: CASSDGGALETQYF. The chain carries TRBV2 and TRBJ2-5; unclear D gene. The V end was cut by 3 bases, the J end by 5 bases, with 13 bases between. The germline V gene encodes CDR1 SNHLY and CDR2 FYNNEI. This CDR3 is 14 amino acids long.

This clonotype was seen many times. Being one base from a much bigger clone, this may be a read error. The chain couples TRBV7-2 to TRBJ2-7, with 11 positions matching TRBD2. Germline values: CDR1 SGHTA, CDR2 FQGNSA. V gave up 5 bases and J gave up 7 bases; unmatched junction bases: 10. The CDR3 contains 15 residues. DNA of the CDR3: TGTGCCAGCAGCCTAACTAGCGGGGGCTACAATGAGCAGTACTTC. Translated, it gives CASSLTSGGYNEQYF. Full variable domain (remainder filled in from reference TRBV7-2 and TRBJ2-7): GAGVSQSPSNKVTEKGKDVELRCDPISGHTALYWYRQSLGQGLEFLIYFQGNSAPDKSGLPSDRFSAERTGGSVSTLTIQRTQQEDSAVYLCASSLTSGGYNEQYFGPGTRLTVT.

This clonotype was observed many times. The chain uses TRBV21-1 and TRBJ1-2; the table calls TRBD1, which could not be checked here. TRBV21-1 has pseudogene status. The CDR3 is 16 residues long. CDR3 DNA: TGTGCCAGCAGCAACGGTAGAGGGGCACCGGGCCTTGGCTACACCTTC. Amino acids: CASSNGRGAPGLGYTF.

This chain connects TRBV13 to TRBJ2-1; D perhaps matches TRBD1 (5 bases). V lost 6 bases to trimming and J lost 3 bases, with 12 bases between them. The CDR3 spans 14 residues. The germline V gene encodes CDR1 PRHDT and CDR2 FYEKMQ (reference sequence). The CDR3 protein is CASRPTGNYNEQFF. In nucleotides, the CDR3 is TGTGCCAGCAGGCCTACAGGTAACTACAATGAGCAGTTCTTC.

This chain joins TRBV5-1 and TRBJ2-5, with D unresolved. The germline V gene has CDR1 SGHRS and CDR2 YFSETQ. This CDR3 contains 14 residues. V was cut by 4 bases and J by 3 bases, with 13 bases left in between. CDR3 in amino acids: CASSPSRSEETQYF. In nucleotides, the CDR3 is TGCGCCAGCAGCCCCTCGCGATCTGAAGAGACCCAGTACTTC.

This clonotype was detected a few times. In DNA, the CDR3 is TGTGCCAGCAGTTCGACGGGGGGGCCTTATAAGTTCTTC. Its translation is CASSSTGGPYKFF. The V call is TRBV2, the J call TRBJ2-1, with 8 bases matching TRBD2. Germline CDR1 reads SNHLY; CDR2 reads FYNNEI. Losses at the gene ends were 5 bases for V and 14 bases for J; bases not matched to a gene: 11. The CDR3 runs 13 residues.

The chain employs TRBV7-8 and TRBJ2-7; 8 nucleotides agree with TRBD1. The DNA end lines up better with TRBJ2-5; the J call may be wrong. The length of the CDR3 is 17 residues. Per the germline V gene, CDR1 is SGHVS and CDR2 is FQNEAQ. This CDR3 is CASSSPQTGDGRGTQYF. The CDR3 region has the DNA TGTGCCAGCAGCTCCCCCCAGACAGGGGATGGGCGGGGGACCCAGTACTTC.

Only a few counts were recorded for this clonotype. The rearrangement uses TRBV6-1 and TRBJ2-7; 9 bases are a match to TRBD1. Trimming removed 0 bases from V and 6 bases from J; junction bases left unmatched: 3. Per germline, CDR1 MNHNS and CDR2 SASEGT. The CDR3 loop spans 14 amino acids. The CDR3 region has the DNA TGTGCCAGCAGTGAAGCGCCGGGACAGGGCGAGCAGTACTTC. This encodes CASSEAPGQGEQYF.

The chain employs TRBV6-2 or TRBV6-3 and TRBJ2-5, with 9 positions matching TRBD2. The CDR3 extends over 15 amino acids. From germline, CDR1 is MNHEY and CDR2 SVGEGT. Losses at the gene ends were 6 bases for V and 11 bases for J; bases not matched to a gene: 16. CDR3 region: CASSLRLAVYNEQYF. The CDR3 DNA reads as TGTGCCAGCAGCCTGAGACTAGCGGTTTACAATGAGCAGTACTTC.

The table lists this clonotype with many counts. The genes are TRBV12-3 or TRBV12-4 and TRBJ2-7; TRBD2 is a possible D gene (5 bases). Trimming took 1 base from V and 2 from J, leaving 9 bases between them. The CDR3 is 14 residues long. This chain's CDR3 is CASSLERAAYEQYF. The DNA of the CDR3 is TGTGCCAGCAGTTTAGAGAGGGCGGCCTACGAGCAGTACTTC.

This clonotype occurred a few times. V gene TRBV20-1 combines with J gene TRBJ2-1; D perhaps matches TRBD1 (6 bases). Trimming cost V 6 bases and J 7 bases, with 16 bases left between them. Per the germline V gene, CDR1 is DFQATT and CDR2 is SNEGSKA (reference sequence). This CDR3 spans 13 amino acids. The CDR3 loop is CSAPDRTRNEQFF. CDR3 DNA sequence: TGCAGTGCCCCCGACAGGACCCGAAATGAGCAGTTCTTC.

The chain joins TRBV6-5 to TRBJ2-1, with D possibly TRBD1 on 5 matching bases. The CDR3 runs 11 residues. Germline loops: CDR1 MNHEY, CDR2 SVGAGI. Deletions cut 2 bases from V and 11 bases from J, with 7 bases between. CDR3 sequence: CASSYQGKQFF. The CDR3 region has the DNA TGTGCCAGCAGTTACCAGGGCAAGCAGTTCTTC.

The rearrangement joins TRBV25-1 to TRBJ1-2; D not certain. V lost 1 base and J lost 2, with 8 bases in between. This CDR3 spans 14 amino acids. CDR1 is MGHDK, CDR2 SYGVNS, per germline. Here the CDR3 reads CASSELMANYGYTF. The CDR3 coding sequence is TGTGCCAGCAGTGAATTGATGGCAAACTATGGCTACACCTTC.